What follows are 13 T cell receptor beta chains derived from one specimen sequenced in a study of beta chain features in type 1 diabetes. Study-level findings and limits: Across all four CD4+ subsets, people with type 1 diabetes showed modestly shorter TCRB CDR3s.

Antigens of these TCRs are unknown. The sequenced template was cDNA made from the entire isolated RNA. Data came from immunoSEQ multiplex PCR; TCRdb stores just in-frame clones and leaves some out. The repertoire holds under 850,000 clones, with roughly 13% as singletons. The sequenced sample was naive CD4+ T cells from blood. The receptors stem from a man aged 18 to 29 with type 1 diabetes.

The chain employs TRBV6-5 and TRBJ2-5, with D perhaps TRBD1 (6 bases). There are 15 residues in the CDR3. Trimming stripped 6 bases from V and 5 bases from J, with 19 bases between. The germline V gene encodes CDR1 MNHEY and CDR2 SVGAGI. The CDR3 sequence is CASRESQGLWETQYF. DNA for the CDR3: TGTGCCAGCAGAGAAAGCCAGGGGCTTTGGGAGACCCAGTACTTC.

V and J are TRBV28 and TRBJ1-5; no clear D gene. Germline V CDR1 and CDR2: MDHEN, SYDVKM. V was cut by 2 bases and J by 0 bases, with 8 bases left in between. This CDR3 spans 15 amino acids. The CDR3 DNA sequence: TGTGCCAGCAGTTTACAGCTTTATAGCAATCAGCCCCAGCATTTT. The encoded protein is CASSLQLYSNQPQHF. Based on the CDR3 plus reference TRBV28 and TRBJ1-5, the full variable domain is DVKVTQSSRYLVKRTGEKVFLECVQDMDHENMFWYRQDPGLGLRLIYFSYDVKMKEKGDIPEGYSVSREKKERFSLILESASTNQTSMYLCASSLQLYSNQPQHFGDGTRLSIL.

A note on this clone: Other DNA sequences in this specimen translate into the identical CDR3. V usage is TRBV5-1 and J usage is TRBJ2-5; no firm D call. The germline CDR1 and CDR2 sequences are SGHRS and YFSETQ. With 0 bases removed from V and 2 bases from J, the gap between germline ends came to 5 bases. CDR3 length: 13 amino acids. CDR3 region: CASSLGQQETQYF. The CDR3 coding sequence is TGCGCCAGCAGCTTGGGGCAGCAAGAGACCCAGTACTTC.

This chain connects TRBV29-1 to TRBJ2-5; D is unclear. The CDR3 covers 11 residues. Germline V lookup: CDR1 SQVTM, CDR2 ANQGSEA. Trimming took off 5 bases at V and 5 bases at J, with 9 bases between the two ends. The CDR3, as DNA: TGCAGCGTTCAGGAAGGGGAGACCCAGTACTTC. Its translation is CSVQEGETQYF.

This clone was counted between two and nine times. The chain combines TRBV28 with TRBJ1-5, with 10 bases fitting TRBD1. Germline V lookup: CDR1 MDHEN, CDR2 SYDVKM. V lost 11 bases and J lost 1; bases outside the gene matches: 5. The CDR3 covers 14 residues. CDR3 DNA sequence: TGTGCCCTAAGGACAGGGGGAAGCAATCAGCCCCAGCATTTT. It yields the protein CALRTGGSNQPQHF.

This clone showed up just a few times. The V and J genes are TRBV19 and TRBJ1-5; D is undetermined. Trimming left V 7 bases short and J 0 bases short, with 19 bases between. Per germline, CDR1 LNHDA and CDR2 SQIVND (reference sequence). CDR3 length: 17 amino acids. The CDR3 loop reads CASTTKMEPYSNQPQHF. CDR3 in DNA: TGTGCCAGTACCACAAAAATGGAGCCTTATAGCAATCAGCCCCAGCATTTT.

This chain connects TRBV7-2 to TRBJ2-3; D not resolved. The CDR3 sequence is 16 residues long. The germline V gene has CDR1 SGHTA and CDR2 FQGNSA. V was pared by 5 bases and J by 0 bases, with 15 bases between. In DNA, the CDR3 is TGTGCCAGCAGCGTCGTGCTGGGTCGCAGCACAGATACGCAGTATTTT. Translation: CASSVVLGRSTDTQYF.

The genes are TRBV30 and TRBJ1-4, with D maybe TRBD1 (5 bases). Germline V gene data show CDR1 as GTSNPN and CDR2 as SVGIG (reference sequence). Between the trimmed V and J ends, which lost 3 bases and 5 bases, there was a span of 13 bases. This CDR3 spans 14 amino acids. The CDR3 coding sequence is TGTGCCTGGAGGCGGACACCAGGGAATGAAAAACTGTTTTTT. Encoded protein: CAWRRTPGNEKLFF.

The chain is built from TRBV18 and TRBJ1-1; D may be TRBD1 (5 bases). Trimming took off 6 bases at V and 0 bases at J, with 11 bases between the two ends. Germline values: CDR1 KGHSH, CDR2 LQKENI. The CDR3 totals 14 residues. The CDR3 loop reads CASSQGAMNTEAFF. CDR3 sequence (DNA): TGTGCCAGCTCCCAGGGAGCAATGAACACTGAAGCTTTCTTT.

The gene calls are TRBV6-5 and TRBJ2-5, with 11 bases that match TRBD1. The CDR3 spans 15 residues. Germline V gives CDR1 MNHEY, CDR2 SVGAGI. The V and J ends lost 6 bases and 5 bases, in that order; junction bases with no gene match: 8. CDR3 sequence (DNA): TGTGCCAGCAGCGAGCGGGGGACAGGGGGGGAGACCCAGTACTTC. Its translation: CASSERGTGGETQYF.

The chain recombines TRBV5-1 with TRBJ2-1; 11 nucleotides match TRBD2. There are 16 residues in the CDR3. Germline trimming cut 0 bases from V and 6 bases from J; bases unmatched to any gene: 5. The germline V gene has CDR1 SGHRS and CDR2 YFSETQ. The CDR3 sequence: CASSLVASGGFNEQFF. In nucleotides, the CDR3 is TGCGCCAGCAGCTTGGTTGCTAGCGGGGGGTTCAATGAGCAGTTCTTC.

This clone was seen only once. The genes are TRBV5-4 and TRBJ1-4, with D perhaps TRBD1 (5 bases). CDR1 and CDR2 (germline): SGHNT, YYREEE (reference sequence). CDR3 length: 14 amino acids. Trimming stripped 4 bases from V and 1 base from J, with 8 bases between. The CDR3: CASSGRETNEKLFF. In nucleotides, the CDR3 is TGTGCCAGCAGCGGCAGGGAAACTAATGAAAAACTGTTTTTT.

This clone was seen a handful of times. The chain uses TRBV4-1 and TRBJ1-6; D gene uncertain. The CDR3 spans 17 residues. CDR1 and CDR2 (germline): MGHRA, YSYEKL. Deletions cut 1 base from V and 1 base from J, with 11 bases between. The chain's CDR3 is CASSQGGGRSYNSPLHF. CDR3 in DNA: TGCGCCAGCAGCCAAGGGGGAGGTCGTTCCTATAATTCACCCCTCCACTTT.